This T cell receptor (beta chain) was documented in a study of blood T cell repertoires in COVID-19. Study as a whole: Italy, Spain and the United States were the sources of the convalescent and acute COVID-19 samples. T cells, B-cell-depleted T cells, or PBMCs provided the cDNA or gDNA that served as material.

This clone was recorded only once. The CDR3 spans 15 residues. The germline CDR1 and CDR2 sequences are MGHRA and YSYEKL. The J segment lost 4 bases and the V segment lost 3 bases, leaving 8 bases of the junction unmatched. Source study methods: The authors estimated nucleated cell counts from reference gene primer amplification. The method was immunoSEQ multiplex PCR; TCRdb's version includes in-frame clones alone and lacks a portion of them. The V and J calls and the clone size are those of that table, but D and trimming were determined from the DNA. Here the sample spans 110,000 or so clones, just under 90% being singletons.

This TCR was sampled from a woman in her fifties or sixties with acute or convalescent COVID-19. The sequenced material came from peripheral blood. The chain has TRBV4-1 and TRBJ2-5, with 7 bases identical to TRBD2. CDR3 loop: CASSHPDREAETQYF. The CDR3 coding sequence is TGCGCCAGCAGCCACCCCGACCGGGAGGCAGAGACCCAGTACTTC.